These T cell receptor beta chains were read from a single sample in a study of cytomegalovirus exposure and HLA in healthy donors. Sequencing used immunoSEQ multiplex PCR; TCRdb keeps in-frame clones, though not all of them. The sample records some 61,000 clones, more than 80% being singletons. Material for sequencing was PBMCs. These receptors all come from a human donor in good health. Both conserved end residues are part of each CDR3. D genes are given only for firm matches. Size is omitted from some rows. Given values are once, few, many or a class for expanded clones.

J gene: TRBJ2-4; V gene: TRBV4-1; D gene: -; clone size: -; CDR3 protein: CASSHLLPQGAKNIQYF; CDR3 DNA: TGCGCCAGCAGCCATTTACTGCCACAGGGAGCCAAAAACATTCAGTACTTC
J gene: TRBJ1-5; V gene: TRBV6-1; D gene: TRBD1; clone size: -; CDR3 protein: CASSARTGSNQPQHF; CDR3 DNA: TGTGCCAGCAGTGCTCGGACAGGGTCCAATCAGCCCCAGCATTTT
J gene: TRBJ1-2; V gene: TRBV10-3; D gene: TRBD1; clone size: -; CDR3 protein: CAISEGAGGHHTF; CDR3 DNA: TGTGCCATCAGTGAAGGGGCAGGGGGTCACCACACCTTC
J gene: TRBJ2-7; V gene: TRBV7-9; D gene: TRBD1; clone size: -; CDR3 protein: CASSFRQGASYEQYF; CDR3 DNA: TGTGCCAGCAGCTTCCGACAGGGAGCGTCCTACGAGCAGTACTTC
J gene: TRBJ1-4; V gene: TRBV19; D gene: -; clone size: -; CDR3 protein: CASTRRGTGYTNEKLFF; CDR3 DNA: TGTGCCAGTACTCGACGAGGAACAGGGTACACTAATGAAAAACTGTTTTTT
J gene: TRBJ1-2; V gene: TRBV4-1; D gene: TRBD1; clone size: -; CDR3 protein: CASSQDGGTGSNYGYTF; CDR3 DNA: TGCGCCAGCAGCCAAGATGGCGGGACAGGGTCTAACTATGGCTACACCTTC
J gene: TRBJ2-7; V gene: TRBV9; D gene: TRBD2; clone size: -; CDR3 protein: CASSAETGTRGFAYEQYF; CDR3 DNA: TGTGCCAGCAGCGCGGAGACCGGGACTAGAGGGTTCGCGTACGAGCAGTACTTC
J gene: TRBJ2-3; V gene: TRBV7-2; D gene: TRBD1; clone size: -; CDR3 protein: CASSLQRGRFDTQYF; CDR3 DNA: TGTGCCAGCAGCTTACAGAGGGGGCGGTTTGATACGCAGTATTTT
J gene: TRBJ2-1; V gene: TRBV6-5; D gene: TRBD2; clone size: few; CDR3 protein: CASTWTSGGGEQFF; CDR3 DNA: TGTGCCAGCACCTGGACTAGCGGGGGTGGTGAGCAGTTCTTC
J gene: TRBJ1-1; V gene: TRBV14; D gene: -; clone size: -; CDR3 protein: CASSPPRRFKNTEAFF; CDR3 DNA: TGTGCCAGCAGCCCCCCTAGACGATTCAAGAACACTGAAGCTTTCTTT
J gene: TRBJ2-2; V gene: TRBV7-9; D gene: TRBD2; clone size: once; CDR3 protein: CASRTSGAGTGELFF; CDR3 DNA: TGTGCCAGCAGGACTAGCGGGGCCGGCACCGGGGAGCTGTTTTTT
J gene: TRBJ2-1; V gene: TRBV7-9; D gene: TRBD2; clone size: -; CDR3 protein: CASSPGTRAYNEQFF; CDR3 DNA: TGTGCCAGCAGCCCCGGGACTAGAGCCTACAATGAGCAGTTCTTC
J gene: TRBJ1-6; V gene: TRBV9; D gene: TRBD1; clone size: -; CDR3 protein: CASSVRAGGENSPLHF; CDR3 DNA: TGTGCCAGCAGCGTCCGGGCAGGGGGCGAAAATTCACCCCTCCACTTT
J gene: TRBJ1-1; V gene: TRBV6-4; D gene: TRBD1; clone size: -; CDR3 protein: CASSDWTGEAFF; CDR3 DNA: TGTGCCAGCAGTGACTGGACAGGTGAAGCTTTCTTT
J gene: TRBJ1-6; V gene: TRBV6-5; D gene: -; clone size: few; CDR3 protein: CATQLGGKSSPLHF; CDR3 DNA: TGTGCCACTCAATTAGGAGGAAAGTCTTCACCCCTCCACTTT
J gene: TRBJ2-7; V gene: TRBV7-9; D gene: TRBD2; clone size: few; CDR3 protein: CSSSLEAGALYF; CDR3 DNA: TGTTCCAGCAGCTTAGAAGCGGGGGCTCTGTACTTC
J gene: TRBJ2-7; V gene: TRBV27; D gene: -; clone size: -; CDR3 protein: CASSPYHEQYF; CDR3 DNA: TGTGCCAGCAGTCCCTACCACGAGCAGTACTTC
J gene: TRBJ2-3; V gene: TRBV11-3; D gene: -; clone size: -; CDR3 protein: CASSDGRATDTQYF; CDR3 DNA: TGTGCCAGCAGCGACGGGCGGGCCACAGATACGCAGTATTTT
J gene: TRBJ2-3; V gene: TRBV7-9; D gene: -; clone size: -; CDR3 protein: CASSFGSGITDTQYF; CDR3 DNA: TGTGCCAGCAGCTTCGGGAGCGGCATCACAGATACGCAGTATTTT
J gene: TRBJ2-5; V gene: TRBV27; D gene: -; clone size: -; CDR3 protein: CASRPAGGRSTQYF; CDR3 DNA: TGTGCCAGCAGACCAGCCGGGGGGCGGTCGACCCAGTACTTC
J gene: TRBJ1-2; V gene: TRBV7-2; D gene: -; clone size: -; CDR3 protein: CASSRGGTGLSDGYTF; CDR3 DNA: TGTGCCAGCAGTAGGGGGGGAACAGGGCTCTCGGATGGCTACACCTTC
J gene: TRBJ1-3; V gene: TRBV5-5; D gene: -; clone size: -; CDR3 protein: CASSLHGVGNTIYF; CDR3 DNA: TGTGCCAGCAGCTTGCATGGAGTCGGAAACACCATATATTTT
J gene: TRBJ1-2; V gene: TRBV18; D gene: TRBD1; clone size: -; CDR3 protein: CASSSGQGDYGYTF; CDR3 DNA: TGTGCCAGCTCATCGGGACAGGGTGACTATGGCTACACCTTC
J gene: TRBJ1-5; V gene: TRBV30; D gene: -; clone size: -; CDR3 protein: CAWDSRDQPQHF; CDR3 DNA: TGTGCCTGGGACTCTCGGGATCAGCCCCAGCATTTT
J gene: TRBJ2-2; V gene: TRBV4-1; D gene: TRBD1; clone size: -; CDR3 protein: CASSQEAGGVTGELFF; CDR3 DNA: TGCGCCAGCAGCCAAGAGGCAGGGGGAGTGACCGGGGAGCTGTTTTTT
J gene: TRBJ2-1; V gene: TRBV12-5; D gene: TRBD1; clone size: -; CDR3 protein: CASGLGQGDEQFF; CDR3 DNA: TGTGCTAGTGGTCTTGGACAGGGGGACGAGCAGTTCTTC
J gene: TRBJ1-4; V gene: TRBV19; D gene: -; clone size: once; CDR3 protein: CASSRAFGGNSREKLFF; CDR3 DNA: TGTGCCAGTAGTAGGGCCTTCGGGGGTAATAGCCGTGAAAAACTGTTTTTT
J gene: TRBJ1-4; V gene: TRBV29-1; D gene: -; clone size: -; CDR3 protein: CSVEGGGKLFF; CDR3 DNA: TGCAGCGTTGAAGGGGGGGGGAAACTGTTTTTT
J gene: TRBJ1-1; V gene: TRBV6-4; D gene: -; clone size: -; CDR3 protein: CASTESQGSTEAFF; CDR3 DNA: TGTGCCAGCACTGAATCCCAGGGAAGCACTGAAGCTTTCTTT
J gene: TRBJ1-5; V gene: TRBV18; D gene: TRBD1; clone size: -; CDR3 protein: CASSRDRGQPQHF; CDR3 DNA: TGTGCCAGCTCACGGGACAGGGGTCAGCCCCAGCATTTT
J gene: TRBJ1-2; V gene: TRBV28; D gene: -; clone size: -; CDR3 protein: CASSTVRRAVGYTF; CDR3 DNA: TGTGCCAGCAGTACTGTCAGGAGGGCGGTTGGCTACACCTTC
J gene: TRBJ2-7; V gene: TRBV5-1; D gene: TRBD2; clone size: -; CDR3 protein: CASSWTSGGESEQYF; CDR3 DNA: TGCGCCAGCAGCTGGACTAGCGGGGGGGAATCCGAGCAGTACTTC
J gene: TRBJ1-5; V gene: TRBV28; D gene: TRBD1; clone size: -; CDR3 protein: CASTRYGQGNSNQPQHF; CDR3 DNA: TGTGCCAGCACCCGATACGGACAGGGGAATAGCAATCAGCCCCAGCATTTT
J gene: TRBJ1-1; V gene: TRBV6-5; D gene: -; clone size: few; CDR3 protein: CASSLGGEYNTEAFF; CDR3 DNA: TGTGCCAGCAGTCTCGGGGGGGAATACAACACTGAAGCTTTCTTT
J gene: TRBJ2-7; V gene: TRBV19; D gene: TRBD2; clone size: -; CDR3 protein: CASRPTPGGPDEQYF; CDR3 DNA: TGTGCCAGTAGACCGACACCGGGGGGGCCGGACGAGCAGTACTTC
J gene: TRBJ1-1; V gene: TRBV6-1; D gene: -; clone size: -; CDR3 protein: CASSEVAEEEAFF; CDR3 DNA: TGTGCCAGCAGTGAAGTGGCCGAGGAAGAAGCTTTCTTT